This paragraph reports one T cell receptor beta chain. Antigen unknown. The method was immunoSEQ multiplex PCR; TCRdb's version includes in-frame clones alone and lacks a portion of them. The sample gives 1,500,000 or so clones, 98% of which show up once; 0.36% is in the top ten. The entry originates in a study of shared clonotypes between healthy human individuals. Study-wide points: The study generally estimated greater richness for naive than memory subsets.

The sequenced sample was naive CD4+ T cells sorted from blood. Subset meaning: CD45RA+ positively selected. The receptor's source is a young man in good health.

CDR3 residues: CASSPPQGAEAFF. The DNA for the CDR3 is TGTGCCAGCTCACCACCGCAGGGTGCTGAAGCTTTCTTT. The chain carries TRBV18 and TRBJ1-1; tentatively, D is TRBD1 (5 bases). CDR1 is KGHSH, CDR2 LQKENI, per germline. The CDR3 extends over 13 amino acids. V was shortened by 0 bases and J by 6 bases, with 8 bases between the two germline ends.